A selection of T cell receptor beta chains follows, all from one sample in a study of a mutant IDH1 vaccine in newly diagnosed glioma. Method: immunoSEQ multiplex PCR; TCRdb's copy keeps in-frame clones and lacks some. The repertoire holds 12,000 or so clones, with about nine tenths as singletons. No cognate antigen is known for these TCRs. The starting material was PBMCs, obtained from a glioma patient whose treatment included an IDH1 peptide vaccine. The receptors shown here come from a woman aged 40 to 50 with glioma. Some clones in this sample may be carry-over from other donors' samples. The conserved cysteine and the conserved F or W are not part of the CDR3 here.

CDR3: ASSPQRSTGSYEQY
V: TRBV18
length: 14
J: TRBJ2-7

CDR3: ASSPGTDSGNTIY
V: TRBV18
length: 13
J: TRBJ1-3

CDR3: ATSRPLTGPGELF
V: TRBV15
length: 13
J: TRBJ2-2

CDR3: ASSVGVSSYEQY
V: TRBV9
length: 12
J: TRBJ2-7

CDR3: ASSLGPSNEQF
V: TRBV7-9
length: 11
J: TRBJ2-1

CDR3: AWLRGRTGELF
V: TRBV30
length: 11
J: TRBJ2-2

CDR3: ASSRFRGASYEQY
V: TRBV7-2
length: 13
J: TRBJ2-7

CDR3: ASSVGQGDGNTIY
V: TRBV9
length: 13
J: TRBJ1-3

CDR3: ASNFLSGGGTEAF
V: TRBV19
length: 13
J: TRBJ1-1

CDR3: ASSMDTGGFGYT
V: TRBV5-1
length: 12
J: TRBJ1-2

CDR3: ASARTSGGTYEQY
V: TRBV6-1
length: 13
J: TRBJ2-7

CDR3: SVWGLGSYEQY
V: TRBV29-1
length: 11
J: TRBJ2-7

CDR3: ASSSHATNEKLF
V: TRBV6-6
length: 12
J: TRBJ1-4

CDR3: SVWDRGGNTGELF
V: TRBV29-1
length: 13
J: TRBJ2-2

CDR3: ASSPNHSNQPQH
V: TRBV18
length: 12
J: TRBJ1-5

CDR3: ASSLSAGGIYEQY
V: TRBV27
length: 13
J: TRBJ2-7

CDR3: ASSPGSKGTEAF
V: TRBV11-2
length: 12
J: TRBJ1-1

CDR3: ASSQTGAYNEQF
V: TRBV14
length: 12
J: TRBJ2-1

CDR3: ASSPLGPHNEQF
V: TRBV6-1
length: 12
J: TRBJ2-1

CDR3: ASSLGGGTNEKLF
V: TRBV7-2
length: 13
J: TRBJ1-4

CDR3: ASGGSNQPQH
V: TRBV7-2
length: 10
J: TRBJ1-5

CDR3: ASRPQQMNTEAF
V: TRBV2
length: 12
J: TRBJ1-1

CDR3: ASSLGSSWNEQF
V: TRBV7-2
length: 12
J: TRBJ2-1

CDR3: ASSQDRGQGQPQH
V: TRBV4-2
length: 13
J: TRBJ1-5

CDR3: ASSYREGQPQH
V: TRBV6-5
length: 11
J: TRBJ1-5

CDR3: ASSPSHSRSYEQY
V: TRBV6-1
length: 13
J: TRBJ2-7

CDR3: ASSRGVIREKLF
V: TRBV4-1
length: 12
J: TRBJ1-4

CDR3: ASSGHTGEGNQPQH
V: TRBV2
length: 14
J: TRBJ1-5

CDR3: ASSPPGQRIAGANVLT
V: TRBV18
length: 16
J: TRBJ2-6

CDR3: SVRKGLDGYT
V: TRBV29-1
length: 10
J: TRBJ1-2

CDR3: ASRPGVGYGYT
V: TRBV27
length: 11
J: TRBJ1-2